Presented here are 25 T cell receptor beta chains from one specimen sequenced in a study of PD-1 blockade in classical Hodgkin lymphoma. Each patient's relapse followed autologous stem cell transplantation, and brentuximab vedotin exposure varied. Libraries were prepared by immunoSEQ multiplex PCR; TCRdb keeps only in-frame clonotypes and omits some of them. The sample yields approximately 50,000 clones, roughly 66% seen once. Sequenced material: peripheral blood mononuclear cells (PBMCs), taken before the second cycle of nivolumab. These receptors all come from a human donor with classical Hodgkin lymphoma.

This clone came up a few times. V gene TRBV18 combines with J gene TRBJ1-1; D gene ambiguous. Germline CDR1 and CDR2: KGHSH and LQKENI. There are 13 residues in the CDR3. Trimming took 3 bases from V and 6 from J, leaving 11 bases between them. CDR3 DNA sequence: TGTGCCAGCTCACCCCCCCTGAAGGCTGAAGCTTTCTTT. Translation gives CASSPPLKAEAFF.

The chain uses TRBV19 and TRBJ1-5; no clear D gene. V lost 5 bases and J 1 base, leaving 24 bases between the germline ends. The CDR3 spans 19 residues. CDR1 is LNHDA and CDR2 is SQIVND in the germline V gene (reference sequence). In DNA, the CDR3 is TGTGCCAGTAGTCTAACACACATCTCGTTACCGGGGAGCAATCAGCCCCAGCATTTT. Translation: CASSLTHISLPGSNQPQHF.

V usage is TRBV7-9 and J usage is TRBJ1-2; tentatively, D is TRBD1 (5 bases). CDR1 and CDR2 from the germline V gene are SEHNR and FQNEAQ (reference sequence). The germline V and J ends were trimmed by 8 bases and 3 bases, with 10 bases remaining between them. CDR3 length: 12 residues. The CDR3 DNA reads as TGTGCCAGCCGAAGGGGCGACTATGGCTACACCTTC. Amino acid sequence: CASRRGDYGYTF.

This clone was recorded a few times. This chain joins TRBV6-5 and TRBJ1-1; a possible D gene is TRBD1 (6 bases). With 7 bases removed from V and 5 bases from J, the gap between germline ends came to 14 bases. Germline V CDR1 and CDR2: MNHEY, SVGAGI. This CDR3 is 13 amino acids long. The CDR3 reads CASIPGGRTEAFF. The CDR3 DNA follows: TGTGCCAGCATTCCGGGGGGGCGGACTGAAGCTTTCTTT.

This clone was seen a few times. The CDR3 spells CASSVGGQPQHF. CDR3 coding DNA: TGTGCCAGCAGTGTGGGAGGTCAGCCCCAGCATTTT. J is TRBJ1-5 and V is TRBV6-1; D is ambiguous. Per germline, CDR1 MNHNS and CDR2 SASEGT. Trimming removed 4 bases at V and 6 bases at J, with 7 bases between. The CDR3 runs to 12 residues.

The rearrangement joins TRBV6-5 to TRBJ1-5, with D possibly being TRBD1 (6 bases). V shed 6 bases and J shed 2 bases, with 14 bases lying between them. The CDR3 is 15 amino acids. CDR1 and CDR2 from the germline V gene are MNHEY and SVGAGI. For the CDR3, the DNA is TGTGCCAGCAGCGAACAGGGTCGAGGCAATCAGCCCCAGCATTTT. Encoded protein: CASSEQGRGNQPQHF.

Regarding this clone: A junction boundary mismatches the germline segment, possibly from a read error. CDR3 amino acids: CASSLGSSYNEQLF. CDR3 in DNA: TGTGCCAGCAGTTTAGGAAGCTCCTACAATGAGCAGCTCTTC. The chain uses TRBV7-2 and TRBJ2-1, with no clear D. Germline V gene data show CDR1 as SGHTA and CDR2 as FQGNSA. This CDR3 is built from 14 residues.

This chain joins TRBV7-8 and TRBJ2-1, with TRBD2 matching over 10 bases. This CDR3 spans 12 amino acids. Germline CDR1 and CDR2: SGHVS and FQNEAQ. Trimming at V came to 5 bases and at J to 14 bases, leaving 6 bases not matched to a gene. The CDR3 sequence: CASSASGSREFF. As DNA, the CDR3 is TGTGCCAGCAGCGCTAGCGGGAGTCGTGAGTTCTTC.

CDR3 sequence: CASSPRGSGVFYEQFF. Written as DNA, the CDR3 is TGTGCCAGCAGCCCCCGGGGTAGCGGGGTCTTCTATGAGCAGTTCTTC. The chain joins TRBV7-2 to TRBJ2-1, with TRBD2 matching over 8 bases. The CDR3 contains 16 residues. From germline, CDR1 is SGHTA and CDR2 FQGNSA. J gave up 8 bases and V 5 bases, and 14 bases lay outside the gene matches.

This sequence joins TRBV7-2 and TRBJ1-2; D uncertain. Per germline, CDR1 SGHTA and CDR2 FQGNSA. The length of the CDR3 is 14 residues. V was shortened by 2 bases and J by 4 bases, with 11 bases between the two germline ends. The CDR3 sequence: CASSLYDGSYGYTF. Here the CDR3 DNA reads TGTGCCAGCAGCTTATACGACGGTAGCTATGGCTACACCTTC.

The chain uses TRBV27 and TRBJ2-7; 7 bases fit TRBD2. This CDR3 is 15 amino acids long. CDR1 MNHEY and CDR2 SMNVEV come from the germline V gene (reference sequence). Trimming removed 7 bases from V and 3 bases from J; junction bases left unmatched: 12. The CDR3 here is CASTPRGGGGYEQYF. CDR3 in DNA: TGTGCCAGCACCCCGCGGGGTGGGGGGGGCTACGAGCAGTACTTC.

The CDR3 region is CASSIEGQGAYEQYF. CDR3 in DNA: TGTGCCAGTAGTATAGAGGGACAGGGGGCTTACGAGCAGTACTTC. This chain uses TRBV19 with TRBJ2-7; 12 bases map to TRBD1. The CDR3 sequence is 15 residues long. V lost 0 bases to trimming and J lost 4 bases; unmatched junction nucleotides: 1. Germline values: CDR1 LNHDA, CDR2 SQIVND (reference sequence).

The chain combines TRBV6-1 with TRBJ2-2; 7 bases line up with TRBD2. The ends lost 6 bases at V and 1 base at J; junction bases unmatched: 2. There are 14 residues in the CDR3. Germline V CDR1 and CDR2: MNHNS, SASEGT. The chain's CDR3 is CASSLAENTGELFF. As DNA, the CDR3 is TGTGCCAGCAGCCTAGCGGAGAACACCGGGGAGCTGTTTTTT.

The chain joins TRBV28 to TRBJ1-2, with D unclear. CDR3 length equals 11 residues. V was pared by 6 bases and J by 7 bases, with 9 bases between. The germline gives CDR1 MDHEN, CDR2 SYDVKM. The CDR3 reads CASSILGGYTF. The CDR3 coding sequence is TGTGCCAGCAGCATACTAGGTGGCTACACCTTC.

The rearrangement joins TRBV15 to TRBJ1-5; tentatively, D is TRBD1 (5 bases). CDR1 is LNHNV and CDR2 is YYDKDF in the germline V gene (reference sequence). With 0 bases removed from V and 0 bases from J, the gap between germline ends came to 6 bases. The CDR3 runs to 15 residues. In DNA form, the CDR3 reads TGTGCCACCAGCAGAGACAGGGTTAGCAATCAGCCCCAGCATTTT. This encodes CATSRDRVSNQPQHF. The full variable domain, its missing parts supplied by reference TRBV15 and TRBJ1-5, is DAMVIQNPRYQVTQFGKPVTLSCSQTLNHNVMYWYQQKSSQAPKLLFHYYDKDFNNEADTPDNFQSRRPNTSFCFLDIRSPGLGDTAMYLCATSRDRVSNQPQHFGDGTRLSIL.

The chain couples TRBV6-6 to TRBJ2-7; D gene ambiguous. The V end lost 0 bases, the J end lost 2 bases, and 14 bases lay between the germline ends. There are 16 residues in the CDR3. Per the germline V gene, CDR1 is MNHNY and CDR2 is SVGAGI (reference sequence). Here the CDR3 DNA reads TGTGCCAGCAGTTACTCGTTTTTACGGGCCACCTACGAGCAGTACTTC. Its protein product is CASSYSFLRATYEQYF.

The rearrangement joins TRBV7-2 to TRBJ1-5; D remains ambiguous. Germline loops: CDR1 SGHTA, CDR2 FQGNSA. V shed 1 base and J shed 10 bases, with 14 bases lying between them. The CDR3 consists of 14 residues. CDR3 in amino acids: CASSLGPISSPQHF. The CDR3 DNA sequence: TGTGCCAGCAGCTTAGGGCCGATATCGTCTCCCCAGCATTTT.

The chain joins TRBV7-6 to TRBJ2-7; D remains ambiguous. This CDR3 spans 13 amino acids. From germline, CDR1 is SGHVS and CDR2 FNYEAQ. Between the trimmed V and J ends, which lost 2 bases and 5 bases, there was a span of 10 bases. CDR3 sequence (DNA): TGTGCCAGCAGCTTAAAACAGTTGAACGAGCAGTACTTC. Protein: CASSLKQLNEQYF.

The chain links TRBV2 to TRBJ1-2, with TRBD1 matching over 8 bases. The junction had 7 bases not matched to a gene; V was cut back by 5 bases and J by 8 bases. The CDR3 has 13 residues. Germline V gene data show CDR1 as SNHLY and CDR2 as FYNNEI. The DNA for the CDR3 is TGTGCCAGCAGTCCAGACAGGGGATTGGGCTACACCTTC. The encoded protein is CASSPDRGLGYTF.

The chain recombines TRBV5-8 with TRBJ1-2; D ambiguous. The V end was cut by 0 bases, the J end by 4 bases, with 10 bases between. CDR1 is SGHTS, CDR2 YDEGEE, per germline. This CDR3 spans 14 amino acids. CDR3 DNA: TGTGCCAGCAGCTTGGGGTCAGCCATCTATGGCTACACCTTC. It yields the protein CASSLGSAIYGYTF.

In this sample, this clone turned up a few times. The V gene is TRBV5-8, the J gene TRBJ2-7; D might be TRBD2 (5 bases). In germline, CDR1 is SGHTS, CDR2 YDEGEE. The CDR3 has 14 amino acids. Trimming removed 2 bases from V and 1 base from J, with 10 bases in between. The CDR3 loop is CASSFVGGSYEQYF. The CDR3 coding sequence is TGTGCCAGCAGCTTCGTTGGCGGGTCCTACGAGCAGTACTTC.

J is TRBJ2-7 and V is TRBV7-8; D tentatively fits TRBD1 or TRBD2 (5 bases each). Germline values: CDR1 SGHVS, CDR2 FQNEAQ. The CDR3 is 14 residues long. V lost 5 bases and J 2 bases, leaving 13 bases between the germline ends. The CDR3 loop is CASSAPGRAYEQYF. CDR3 nucleotide sequence: TGTGCCAGCAGCGCCCCGGGGCGTGCCTACGAGCAGTACTTC.

The chain is built from TRBV11-2 and TRBJ2-1, with no clear D. V was trimmed by 4 bases and J by 3 bases, leaving 4 bases between them. Per germline, CDR1 SGHAT and CDR2 FQNNGV. This CDR3 comprises 12 residues. In DNA form, the CDR3 reads TGTGCCAGCAGCTCAAACTACAATGAGCAGTTCTTC. Amino acids: CASSSNYNEQFF.

This clone occurred once. The chain carries TRBV7-9 and TRBJ2-7; no clear D gene. This CDR3 region has 15 residues. Germline values: CDR1 SEHNR, CDR2 FQNEAQ (reference sequence). V gave up 2 bases and J gave up 3 bases, with 14 bases separating them. CDR3 nucleotide sequence: TGTGCCAGCAGCTTATCCGCCGGACCCTACTACGAGCAGTACTTC. This translates into CASSLSAGPYYEQYF. The full variable domain, completed using reference TRBV7-9 and TRBJ2-7, is DTGVSQNPRHKITKRGQNVTFRCDPISEHNRLYWYRQTLGQGPEFLTYFQNEAQLEKSRLLSDRFSAERPKGSFSTLEIQRTEQGDSAMYLCASSLSAGPYYEQYFGPGTRLTVT.

The V gene is TRBV10-3, the J gene TRBJ2-4; D call uncertain. The V and J ends lost 0 bases and 1 base respectively, with 7 bases between them. CDR3 length: 15 residues. Germline V gene lookup returns CDR1 ENHRY and CDR2 SYGVKD. The chain's CDR3 is CAISESSLAKNIQYF. CDR3 sequence (DNA): TGTGCCATCAGTGAGTCGTCTTTGGCCAAAAACATTCAGTACTTC.